The source of this T cell receptor (beta chain) is a study of OX40 agonist ivuxolimab in advanced cancers. General study results and limits: Clonal expansion among partial responders at 0.1-3.0 mg/kg ranked near the lowest.

Losses at the gene ends were 6 bases for V and 3 bases for J; bases not matched to a gene: 7. The CDR3 runs to 15 residues. Germline CDR1 is MNHEY and CDR2 is SVGAGI. On this clone itself: Its antigen remains unidentified.

Blood sampling was done at baseline, cycle 4 day 1, and cycle 7 day 1. Here immunoSEQ multiplex PCR was the method, and the copy in TCRdb shows in-frame clones only, minus some. The top ten hold roughly 0.33% of the sample, which has about 80,000 clones, around 87% seen once. This specimen consisted of CD4+ or CD8+ T cells sorted from blood, obtained in a trial of the OX40 agonist ivuxolimab. The chain carries TRBV6-5 and TRBJ2-1, with TRBD1 matching over 8 bases. This receptor was taken from an adult with an advanced solid tumor such as melanoma, head and neck, liver or kidney cancer. In DNA form, the CDR3 reads TGTGCCAGCAGACCTCAGGGGGCCCTCTACAATGAGCAGTTCTTC. This codes for CASRPQGALYNEQFF.